Described below is a single T cell receptor beta chain sequence and its context. Its antigen is not known. V lost 2 bases, J lost 0 bases, and 8 bases lay in between. This CDR3 has 15 amino acids. Germline V gene sequence: CDR1 MGHDK, CDR2 SYGVNS. The data belong to a study of graft-versus-host responses after intestinal transplantation. Background on the study: Among the recipients, all got anti-thymocyte globulin induction and then tacrolimus and steroids for roughly three years. General observations from the study: Recipient marrow harbored GvH clones, some of which surfaced first in ileum or blood. Peak levels of circulating GvH clones tracked with early post-transplant HvG declines. High graft-versus-host to host-versus-graft clonal ratios were seen in allografts of patients with graft-donor T cell macrochimerism.

Only in-frame clones appear in the TCRdb table, and some are missing; sequencing was by immunoSEQ multiplex PCR. The sample consists of approximately 70,000 clones, over 70% of them appearing once. The source material was unstimulated CD4+ T cells sorted from spleen or lymph node cells, sampled before transplant. The rearrangement joins TRBV25-1 to TRBJ1-3; TRBD1 might be the D (6 bases). This receptor was taken from a human donor who was the organ donor for an intestinal transplant. This chain's CDR3 is CASSEGQNSGNTIYF. CDR3 nucleotides: TGTGCCAGCAGTGAAGGACAGAACTCTGGAAACACCATATATTTT.